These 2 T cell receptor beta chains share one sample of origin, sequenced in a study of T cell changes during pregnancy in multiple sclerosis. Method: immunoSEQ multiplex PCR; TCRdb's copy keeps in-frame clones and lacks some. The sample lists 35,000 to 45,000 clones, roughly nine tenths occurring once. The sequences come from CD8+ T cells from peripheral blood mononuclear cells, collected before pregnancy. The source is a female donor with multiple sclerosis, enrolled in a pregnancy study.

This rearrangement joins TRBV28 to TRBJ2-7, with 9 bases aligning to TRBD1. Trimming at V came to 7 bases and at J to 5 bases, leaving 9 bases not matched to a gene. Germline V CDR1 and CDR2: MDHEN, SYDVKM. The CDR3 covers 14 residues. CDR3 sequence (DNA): TGTGCCAGCATACCCCCCGGGACAGGGCACGAGCAGTACTTC. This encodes CASIPPGTGHEQYF.

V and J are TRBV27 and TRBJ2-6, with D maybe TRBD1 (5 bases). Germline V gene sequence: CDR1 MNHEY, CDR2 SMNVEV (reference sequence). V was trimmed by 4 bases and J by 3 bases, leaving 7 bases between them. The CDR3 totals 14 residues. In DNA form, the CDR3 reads TGTGCCAGCAGTTCAGGGAATGGGGCCAACGTCCTGACTTTC. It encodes CASSSGNGANVLTF.